The TCR beta chain under discussion was sequenced for a study of radiotherapy plus CTLA-4 blockade in lung cancer (dated 2018 in TCRdb). Regarding the complete study: Among enrolled patients, under 20% had an objective response and 31% reached disease control. Points the paper makes about the study in general: The strongest predictors of response, as reported, were early dynamic changes in blood T cell clones along with a rise in serum interferon-beta after radiation. After treatment with radiotherapy and ipilimumab, TCR clones that came from tumors expanded in the peripheral blood.

At the junction V is shortened by 3 bases and J by 7 bases; bases outside the gene matches: 13. CDR1 MGHDK and CDR2 SYGVNS were looked up in the germline V gene. The CDR3 measures 16 amino acids from cysteine to phenylalanine. Only CDR3 DNA remains: 48 bases, in frame from the first base. Remarks on this clone: It lacks a known antigen. The sample holds no much larger clone one base away, and base qualities are not on file.

The library was built by means of the immunoSEQ multiplex PCR assay. TCRdb took this table from immuneACCESS and kept in-frame rearrangements with V and J called. Such tables lack part of the clones; where checked against another copy, unresolved V genes explain under half of the gap, and the rest is unexplained. Across this sample there are approximately 69,000 clones, with around 80% seen only once. The ten largest account for 7% to 8.5% of the sample. In this study, focal radiation therapy paired with CTLA-4 blockade (ipilimumab) was tested in patients who had chemo-refractory metastatic non-small-cell lung cancer.

The sequence links TRBV25-1 to TRBJ1-1; TRBD1 matches 8 bases in the middle. This sample comprised peripheral blood, obtained from a patient treated with radiotherapy plus ipilimumab. This receptor was taken from a human donor with non-small cell lung cancer who had a complete response to radiotherapy plus ipilimumab. The DNA reads as follows: TGTGCCAGCAGTGACCCCGAGGGCGACAGGGGCGGTGAAGCTTTCTTT. It specifies CASSDPEGDRGGEAFF.